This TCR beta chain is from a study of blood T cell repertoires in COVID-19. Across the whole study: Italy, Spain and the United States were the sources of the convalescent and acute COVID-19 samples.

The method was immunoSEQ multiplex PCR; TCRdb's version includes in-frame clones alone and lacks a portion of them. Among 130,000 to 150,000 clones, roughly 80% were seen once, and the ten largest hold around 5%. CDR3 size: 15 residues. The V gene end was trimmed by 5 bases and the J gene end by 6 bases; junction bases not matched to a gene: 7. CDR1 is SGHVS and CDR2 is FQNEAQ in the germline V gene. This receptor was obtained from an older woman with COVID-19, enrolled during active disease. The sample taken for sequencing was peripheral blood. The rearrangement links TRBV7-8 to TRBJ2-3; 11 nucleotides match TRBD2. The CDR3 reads CASSLLAGGRDTQYF. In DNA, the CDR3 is TGTGCCAGCAGCCTGTTAGCGGGGGGGCGGGATACGCAGTATTTT.